The 21 T cell receptor beta chains below come from one sample, sequenced in a study of T-cell memory formation after mild COVID-19. One entry per CDR3 protein results from TCRdb running MiXCR on the 5' RACE reads. The sample lists about 560,000 distinct CDR3 sequences, approximately 15% occurring once. Sequencing was done on a sample of PBMCs or a T cell subset sorted from them (not recorded which). The origin of the receptors is an adult woman who had mild COVID-19 (a few samples of this study predate the infection). Cell type and time point are not known.

This clonotype was seen only a few times. The V and J genes are TRBV5-1 and TRBJ1-1; D perhaps matches TRBD1 (6 bases). CDR3 length: 13 residues. V shed 3 bases and J shed 6 bases, with 12 bases lying between them. From germline, CDR1 is SGHRS and CDR2 YFSETQ. The DNA for the CDR3 is TGCGCCAGCAGCTACGTACAGGGCTCTGAAGCTTTCTTT. Amino acid sequence: CASSYVQGSEAFF.

In this sample, this clonotype turned up a few times. This chain links TRBV7-9 with TRBJ1-2; 9 bases are shared with TRBD1. V gave up 4 bases and J gave up 3 bases; unmatched junction bases: 6. The V gene's germline CDR1 is SEHNR and CDR2 FQNEAQ (reference sequence). This CDR3 has 15 amino acids. The CDR3 here is CASSSPDRGDYGYTF. CDR3 DNA sequence: TGTGCCAGCAGCTCCCCGGACAGGGGTGACTATGGCTACACCTTC.

This clonotype has just a few counts. This sequence joins TRBV27 and TRBJ1-1; weak D call: TRBD1 (5 bases). The CDR3 contains 14 residues. The germline CDR1 and CDR2 sequences are MNHEY and SMNVEV (reference sequence). Trimming took off 9 bases at V and 3 bases at J, with 17 bases between the two ends. CDR3 nucleotides: TGTGCCAGTTCGACGTACCTGGGGGACACTGAAGCTTTCTTT. It encodes CASSTYLGDTEAFF.

This clonotype was picked up a small number of times. The chain joins TRBV4-3 to TRBJ1-6, with D tentatively TRBD1 (6 bases). The CDR3 spans 16 residues. Trimming cost V 0 bases and J 6 bases, with 12 bases left between them. The V gene's germline CDR1 is LGHNA and CDR2 YSLEER. CDR3 amino acids: CASSQEGTPGNSPLHF. Here the CDR3 DNA reads TGCGCCAGCAGCCAAGAAGGGACACCGGGTAATTCACCCCTCCACTTT.

The CDR3: CASSLWPSSETQYF. The CDR3 coding sequence is TGCGCCAGCAGCTTGTGGCCTTCATCGGAGACCCAGTACTTC. The gene calls are TRBV5-1 and TRBJ2-5; D not certain. Trimming cost V 1 base and J 5 bases, with 12 bases left between them. CDR3 length: 14 residues. Looked up from germline, CDR1 is SGHRS and CDR2 is YFSETQ.

This clonotype has more than one count but fewer than ten. The chain uses TRBV7-9 and TRBJ2-2; D gene unclear. From germline, CDR1 is SEHNR and CDR2 FQNEAQ (reference sequence). Trimming took off 9 bases at V and 3 bases at J, with 2 bases between the two ends. The CDR3 covers 10 residues. CDR3 region: CARDTGELFF. The CDR3 DNA reads TGTGCCAGGGACACCGGGGAGCTGTTTTTT. Together with reference TRBV7-9 and TRBJ2-2, the CDR3 gives the full variable domain: DTGVSQNPRHKITKRGQNVTFRCDPISEHNRLYWYRQTLGQGPEFLTYFQNEAQLEKSRLLSDRFSAERPKGSFSTLEIQRTEQGDSAMYLCARDTGELFFGEGSRLTVL.

This clonotype has more than one count but fewer than ten. This sequence joins TRBV7-6 and TRBJ2-7; D not certain. The V and J ends lost 5 bases and 6 bases respectively, with 11 bases between them. CDR1 SGHVS and CDR2 FNYEAQ come from the germline V gene. The CDR3 spans 12 residues. The CDR3 loop is CASSRIVSEQYF. DNA of the CDR3: TGTGCCAGCAGCCGCATTGTTTCCGAGCAGTACTTC.

This clonotype has only a few counts. The chain employs TRBV6-5 and TRBJ1-1; tentative D call: TRBD1 (5 bases). Trimming cost V 7 bases and J 0 bases, with 9 bases left between them. Per germline, CDR1 MNHEY and CDR2 SVGAGI. The length of the CDR3 is 13 residues. The CDR3 DNA reads TGTGCCAGCACGGGACGGTTGAACACTGAAGCTTTCTTT. Translated: CASTGRLNTEAFF.

This clonotype was seen a handful of times. The V call is TRBV9, the J call TRBJ2-1, with D tentatively TRBD1 (6 bases). This CDR3 has 16 amino acids. Trimming pared 0 bases from V and 5 bases from J, leaving 15 bases between. Germline V gene lookup returns CDR1 SGDLS and CDR2 YYNGEE. The CDR3 region is CASSVALNRADNEQFF. The CDR3 DNA follows: TGTGCCAGCAGCGTAGCCCTAAACAGGGCTGACAATGAGCAGTTCTTC.

This clonotype was picked up many times. The rearrangement joins TRBV6-1 to TRBJ1-1, with 9 positions matching TRBD1. Unmatched junction bases numbered 0, after V lost 6 bases and J lost 4 bases. Germline lookup yields CDR1 MNHNS and CDR2 SASEGT. The CDR3 is 12 amino acids. The CDR3, as DNA: TGTGCCAGCAGGGGACAGGGCACTGAAGCTTTCTTT. Protein product: CASRGQGTEAFF.

This clonotype was recorded many times. The chain carries TRBV20-1 and TRBJ1-5; D gene unclear. The CDR3 is 12 amino acids. V lost 0 bases, J lost 2 bases, and 2 bases lay in between. From germline, CDR1 is DFQATT and CDR2 SNEGSKA (reference sequence). CDR3 amino acids: CSARDGNQPQHF. The CDR3 DNA is TGCAGTGCTAGAGACGGCAATCAGCCCCAGCATTTT.

In DNA form, the CDR3 reads TGTGCCAGCAGTGAAGAGTGGGAAGGGGATATGAACACTGAAGCTTTCTTT. Encoded protein: CASSEEWEGDMNTEAFF. This rearrangement joins TRBV2 to TRBJ1-1; weak D call: TRBD1 (5 bases). The V gene's germline CDR1 is SNHLY and CDR2 FYNNEI. The CDR3 is 17 amino acids. V lost 1 base and J lost 0, with 15 bases in between.

On this clonotype itself: A much larger clone lies one base from this, so it may be a read error. The genes are TRBV7-2 and TRBJ2-1, with unresolved D. The CDR3 runs 15 residues. V was pared by 6 bases and J by 5 bases, with 17 bases between. Per the germline V gene, CDR1 is SGHTA and CDR2 is FQGNSA. CDR3: CASSLGYSYDNEQFF. The CDR3 region has the DNA TGTGCCAGCAGTCTTGGGTACTCTTACGACAATGAGCAGTTCTTC.

V usage is TRBV7-6 and J usage is TRBJ1-1, with 8 bases fitting TRBD1. The length of the CDR3 is 15 residues. V lost 5 bases to trimming and J lost 5 bases; unmatched junction nucleotides: 10. Germline V gene lookup returns CDR1 SGHVS and CDR2 FNYEAQ. Written as DNA, the CDR3 is TGTGCCAGCAGCAAGACAACAGGGGGTAGAACTGAAGCTTTCTTT. It codes for CASSKTTGGRTEAFF. The full variable domain, with the rest looked up from reference TRBV7-6 and TRBJ1-1, is GAGVSQSPRYKVTKRGQDVALRCDPISGHVSLYWYRQALGQGPEFLTYFNYEAQQDKSGLPNDRFSAERPEGSISTLTIQRTEQRDSAMYRCASSKTTGGRTEAFFGQGTRLTVV.

The V call is TRBV6-2 or TRBV6-3, the J call TRBJ1-5; D may be TRBD1 (6 bases). The V gene lost 2 bases and the J gene lost 7 bases, with 9 bases spanning the gap. Germline CDR1 and CDR2: MNHEY and SVGEGT. The CDR3 runs 13 residues. The CDR3 DNA sequence: TGTGCCAGCAGTTACGACAGGCGGCAGCCCCAGCATTTT. Amino acid sequence: CASSYDRRQPQHF.

In this sample, this clonotype turned up once. The chain recombines TRBV5-1 with TRBJ2-1; TRBD2 aligns across 7 bases. CDR3 length equals 12 residues. Trimming at V came to 8 bases and at J to 5 bases, leaving 4 bases not matched to a gene. Germline values: CDR1 SGHRS, CDR2 YFSETQ. For the CDR3, the DNA is TGCGCCAGTGGGAGGGGTAACAATGAGCAGTTCTTC. Protein sequence: CASGRGNNEQFF.

The V and J genes are TRBV7-2 and TRBJ1-5, with 9 bases lining up with TRBD1. Germline assignment: CDR1 SGHTA and CDR2 FQGNSA. CDR3 length: 16 residues. Trimming removed 5 bases from V and 9 bases from J; junction bases left unmatched: 14. Here the CDR3 DNA reads TGTGCCAGCAGCACAAGTCCGCTGACAGGGGGAAGGCCCCAGCATTTT. Amino acids: CASSTSPLTGGRPQHF.

This clonotype was found a few times. The J gene is TRBJ1-1, the V gene TRBV4-3; D perhaps matches TRBD1 (6 bases). The CDR3 covers 16 residues. V was trimmed by 0 bases and J by 0 bases, leaving 11 bases between them. Germline-derived CDR1 and CDR2 are LGHNA and YSLEER. In nucleotides, the CDR3 is TGCGCCAGCAGCCAAGATCCGACAGGCCTGAACACTGAAGCTTTCTTT. Amino acids: CASSQDPTGLNTEAFF.

This clonotype was seen only a few times. The chain combines TRBV15 with TRBJ2-1, with TRBD1 matching 9 bases. Germline trimming cut 8 bases from V and 1 base from J; bases unmatched to any gene: 6. Per the germline V gene, CDR1 is LNHNV and CDR2 is YYDKDF (reference sequence). This CDR3 is 15 amino acids long. As DNA, the CDR3 is TGTGCCACCGGCGCGGGGACAGGGTCCTACAATGAGCAGTTCTTC. Translation: CATGAGTGSYNEQFF.

This chain uses TRBV14 with TRBJ1-1; no clear D. The V gene lost 4 bases and the J gene lost 5 bases, with 14 bases spanning the gap. CDR1 SGHDN and CDR2 FVKESK come from the germline V gene. This CDR3 comprises 14 residues. The CDR3 DNA reads as TGTGCCAGCAGCCGTCAGCCCGGCGGGACTGAAGCTTTCTTT. Translating gives CASSRQPGGTEAFF.

The rearrangement links TRBV20-1 to TRBJ2-3, with 13 bases identical to TRBD2. CDR3 length: 17 residues. Germline loops: CDR1 DFQATT, CDR2 SNEGSKA (reference sequence). Trimming at V came to 0 bases and at J to 2 bases, leaving 5 bases not matched to a gene. The CDR3 nucleotides read TGCAGTGCTAGAGAGGGGACTAGCGGGGTCTACACAGATACGCAGTATTTT. Encoded protein: CSAREGTSGVYTDTQYF.